This TCR beta chain was recovered during a study of neurological immune-mediated disorders. Over 200 million TCR-beta sequences (from 15-18 subjects) were yielded by each sequencing run. TCRdb re-analysed the 5' RACE reads in MiXCR, keeping a single row per CDR3 protein. The data show 28,000 or so distinct CDR3 sequences, approximately 12% seen once. Whole-study results and caveats: HTLV-1-associated myelopathy led in TCR clonal expansion, while multiple sclerosis ranked lowest, below healthy controls.

V was clipped by 4 bases and J by 7 bases; unmatched bases: 3. This CDR3 region has 13 residues. Germline assignment: CDR1 SGHRS and CDR2 YFSETQ. Ten or more counts support this clonotype. No antigen is known for it. This chain connects TRBV5-1 to TRBJ2-1; TRBD1 matches 9 bases. The sample consisted of PBMCs. The TCR originated in a man in his 60s in good health. CDR3 amino acids: CASSEGQGNEQFF. CDR3 nucleotide sequence: TGCGCCAGCAGCGAGGGACAGGGTAATGAGCAGTTCTTC.